This T cell receptor beta chain was recorded in a study of long-term antiretroviral therapy in people with HIV. This clone was found a few times. Sequencing relied on immunoSEQ assay v3.0, run at survey level. Produced via immunoSEQ multiplex PCR; TCRdb's table is partial and in-frame only. Counted here are fewer than 40,000 clones, 75% to 85% occurring once; the ten biggest clones make up about 5.8%. The sequence was collected from a man aged 25 to 45 with HIV. The starting material was unsorted PBMCs, obtained 3.4 years after starting antiretroviral therapy.

CDR3: CASSPGSYEQYF. For the CDR3, the DNA is TGTGCCAGCTCACCCGGATCCTACGAGCAGTACTTC. The V and J genes are TRBV18 and TRBJ2-7, with D hard to call. The V end was cut by 3 bases, the J end by 1 base, with 4 bases between. Germline assignment: CDR1 KGHSH and CDR2 LQKENI. This CDR3 region has 12 residues.